Presented here are 2 T cell receptor beta chains from one specimen sequenced in a study of OX40 agonist ivuxolimab in advanced cancers. Here immunoSEQ multiplex PCR was the method, and the copy in TCRdb shows in-frame clones only, minus some. The sample comprises about 33,000 clones, approximately 89% of which are singletons, and roughly 28% rests with the top ten. The source was CD4+ or CD8+ T cells sorted from blood, collected in a trial of the OX40 agonist ivuxolimab. The receptors originated from an adult with an advanced solid tumor such as melanoma, head and neck, liver or kidney cancer.

This clone was observed once. This chain connects TRBV5-6 to TRBJ2-5; TRBD1 is a possible D gene (6 bases). The CDR3 is 16 residues long. V was clipped by 1 base and J by 5 bases, with 18 bases between them. Germline assignment: CDR1 SGHDT and CDR2 YYEEEE. The CDR3 is CASSLRGQPGMETQYF. DNA for the CDR3: TGTGCCAGCAGCTTGAGAGGACAGCCGGGGATGGAGACCCAGTACTTC.

This chain links TRBV6-5 with TRBJ2-7; D might be TRBD1 or TRBD2, each matching 5 bases. Germline V CDR1 and CDR2: MNHEY, SVGAGI. The CDR3 has 13 residues. Trimming stripped 2 bases from V and 4 bases from J, with 9 bases between. The CDR3 loop is CASSYGTPYEQYF. In DNA form, the CDR3 reads TGTGCCAGCAGTTACGGGACGCCTTACGAGCAGTACTTC.